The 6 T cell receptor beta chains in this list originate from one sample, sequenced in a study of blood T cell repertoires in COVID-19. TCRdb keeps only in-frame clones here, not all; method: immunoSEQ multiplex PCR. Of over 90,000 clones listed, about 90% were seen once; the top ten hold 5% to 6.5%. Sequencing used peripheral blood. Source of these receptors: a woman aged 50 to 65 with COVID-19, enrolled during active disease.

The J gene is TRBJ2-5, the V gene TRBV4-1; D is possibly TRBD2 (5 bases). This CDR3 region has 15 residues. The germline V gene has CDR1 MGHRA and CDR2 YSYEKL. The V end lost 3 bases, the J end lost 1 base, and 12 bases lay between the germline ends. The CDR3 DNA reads TGCGCCAGCAGCCATGGCCGCGGGTCCCAAGAGACCCAGTACTTC. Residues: CASSHGRGSQETQYF.

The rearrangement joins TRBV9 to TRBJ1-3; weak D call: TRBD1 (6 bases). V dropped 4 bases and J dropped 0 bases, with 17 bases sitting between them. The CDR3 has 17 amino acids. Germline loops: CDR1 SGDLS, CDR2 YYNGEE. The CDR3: CASSPRKGGVSGNTIYF. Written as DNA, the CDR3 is TGTGCCAGCAGCCCTCGAAAGGGGGGGGTCTCTGGAAACACCATATATTTT.

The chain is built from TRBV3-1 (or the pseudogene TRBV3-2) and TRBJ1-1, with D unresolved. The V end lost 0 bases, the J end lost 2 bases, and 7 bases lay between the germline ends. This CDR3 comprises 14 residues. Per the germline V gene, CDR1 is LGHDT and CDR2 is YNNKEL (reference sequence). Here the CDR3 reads CASSQDGSNTEAFF. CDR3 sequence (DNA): TGTGCCAGCAGCCAAGATGGGAGTAACACTGAAGCTTTCTTT.

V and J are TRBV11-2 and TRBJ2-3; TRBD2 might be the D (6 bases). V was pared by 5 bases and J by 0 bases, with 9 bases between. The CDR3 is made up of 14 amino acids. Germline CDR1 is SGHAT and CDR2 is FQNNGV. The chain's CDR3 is CASSAGFSTDTQYF. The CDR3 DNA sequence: TGTGCCAGCAGCGCGGGGTTTAGCACAGATACGCAGTATTTT. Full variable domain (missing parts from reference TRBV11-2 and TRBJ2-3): EAGVAQSPRYKIIEKRQSVAFWCNPISGHATLYWYQQILGQGPKLLIQFQNNGVVDDSQLPKDRFSAERLKGVDSTLKIQPAKLEDSAVYLCASSAGFSTDTQYFGPGTRLTVL.

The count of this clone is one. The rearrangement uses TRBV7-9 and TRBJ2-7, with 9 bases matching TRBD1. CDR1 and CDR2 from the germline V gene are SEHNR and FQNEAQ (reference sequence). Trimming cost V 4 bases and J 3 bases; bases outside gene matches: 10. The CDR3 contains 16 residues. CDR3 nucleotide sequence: TGTGCCAGCAGCTCCGGATTCGAGGGACAGGGCTACGAGCAGTACTTC. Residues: CASSSGFEGQGYEQYF.

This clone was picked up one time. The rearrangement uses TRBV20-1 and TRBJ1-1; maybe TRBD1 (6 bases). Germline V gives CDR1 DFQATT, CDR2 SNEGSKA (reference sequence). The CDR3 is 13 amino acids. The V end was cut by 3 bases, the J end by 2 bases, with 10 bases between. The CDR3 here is CSASRTANTEAFF. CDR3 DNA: TGCAGTGCTAGTCGGACAGCCAACACTGAAGCTTTCTTT.